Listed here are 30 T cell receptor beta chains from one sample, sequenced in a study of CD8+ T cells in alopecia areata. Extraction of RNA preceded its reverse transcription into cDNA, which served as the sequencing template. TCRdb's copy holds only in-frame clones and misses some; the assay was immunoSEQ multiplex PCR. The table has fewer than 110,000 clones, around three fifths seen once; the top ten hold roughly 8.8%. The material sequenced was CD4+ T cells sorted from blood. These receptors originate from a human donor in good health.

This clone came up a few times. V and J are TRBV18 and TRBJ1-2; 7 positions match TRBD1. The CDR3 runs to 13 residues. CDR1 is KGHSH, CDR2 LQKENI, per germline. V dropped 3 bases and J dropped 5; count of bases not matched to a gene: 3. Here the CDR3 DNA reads TGTGCCAGCTCACCCAGGGGGGAGTATGGCTACACCTTC. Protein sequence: CASSPRGEYGYTF.

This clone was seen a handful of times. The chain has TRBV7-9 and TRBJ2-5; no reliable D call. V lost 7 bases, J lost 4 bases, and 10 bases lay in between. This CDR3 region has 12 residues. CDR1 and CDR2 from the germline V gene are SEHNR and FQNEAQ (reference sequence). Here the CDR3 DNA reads TGTGCCAGCACCCCCCAGGCAGAGACCCAGTACTTC. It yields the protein CASTPQAETQYF. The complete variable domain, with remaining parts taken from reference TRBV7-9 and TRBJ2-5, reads DTGVSQNPRHKITKRGQNVTFRCDPISEHNRLYWYRQTLGQGPEFLTYFQNEAQLEKSRLLSDRFSAERPKGSFSTLEIQRTEQGDSAMYLCASTPQAETQYFGPGTRLLVL.

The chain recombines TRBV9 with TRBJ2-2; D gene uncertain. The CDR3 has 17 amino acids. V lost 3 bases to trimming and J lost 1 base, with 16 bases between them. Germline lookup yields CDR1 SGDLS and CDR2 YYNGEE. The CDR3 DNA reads TGTGCCAGCAGCGGTCGACGTGGCAGCCTGAACACCGGGGAGCTGTTTTTT. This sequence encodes CASSGRRGSLNTGELFF.

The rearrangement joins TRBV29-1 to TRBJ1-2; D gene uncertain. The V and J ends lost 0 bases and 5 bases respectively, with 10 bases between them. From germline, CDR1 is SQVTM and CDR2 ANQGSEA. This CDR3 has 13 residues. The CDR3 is CSVEDQALYGYTF. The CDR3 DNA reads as TGCAGCGTTGAAGATCAGGCCCTGTATGGCTACACCTTC.

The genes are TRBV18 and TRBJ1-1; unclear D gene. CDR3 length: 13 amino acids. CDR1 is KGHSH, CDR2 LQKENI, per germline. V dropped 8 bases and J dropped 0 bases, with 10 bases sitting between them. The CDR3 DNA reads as TGTGCCAGCACCGACGGTATGAACACTGAAGCTTTCTTT. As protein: CASTDGMNTEAFF.

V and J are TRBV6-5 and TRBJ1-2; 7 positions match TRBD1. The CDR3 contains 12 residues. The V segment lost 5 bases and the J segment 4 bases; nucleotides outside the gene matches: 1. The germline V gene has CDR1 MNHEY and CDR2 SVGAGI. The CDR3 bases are TGTGCCAGCAGTCGACAGGGCTATGGCTACACCTTC. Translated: CASSRQGYGYTF.

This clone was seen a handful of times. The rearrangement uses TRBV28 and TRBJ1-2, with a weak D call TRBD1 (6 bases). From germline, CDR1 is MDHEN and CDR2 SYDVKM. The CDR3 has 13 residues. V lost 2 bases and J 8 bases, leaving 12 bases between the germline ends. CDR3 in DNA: TGTGCCAGCAGTTTACGGGGGGCGGGAGGCTACACCTTC. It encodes CASSLRGAGGYTF.

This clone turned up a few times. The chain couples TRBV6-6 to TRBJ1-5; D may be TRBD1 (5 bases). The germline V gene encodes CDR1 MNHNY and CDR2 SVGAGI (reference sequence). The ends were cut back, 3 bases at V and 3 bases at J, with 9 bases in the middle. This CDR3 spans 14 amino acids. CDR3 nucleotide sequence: TGTGCCAGCAGTTATGGGACGGACAATCAGCCCCAGCATTTT. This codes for CASSYGTDNQPQHF.

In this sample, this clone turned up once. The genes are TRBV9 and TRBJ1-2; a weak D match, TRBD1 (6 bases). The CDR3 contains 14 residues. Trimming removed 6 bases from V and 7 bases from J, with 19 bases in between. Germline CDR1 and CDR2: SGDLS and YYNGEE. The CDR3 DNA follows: TGTGCCAGCACCCCTGGGGGGCGCACAGTTGGCTACACCTTC. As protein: CASTPGGRTVGYTF. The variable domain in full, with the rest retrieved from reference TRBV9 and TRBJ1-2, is DSGVTQTPKHLITATGQRVTLRCSPRSGDLSVYWYQQSLDQGLQFLIQYYNGEERAKGNILERFSAQQFPDLHSELNLSSLELGDSALYFCASTPGGRTVGYTFGSGTRLTVV.

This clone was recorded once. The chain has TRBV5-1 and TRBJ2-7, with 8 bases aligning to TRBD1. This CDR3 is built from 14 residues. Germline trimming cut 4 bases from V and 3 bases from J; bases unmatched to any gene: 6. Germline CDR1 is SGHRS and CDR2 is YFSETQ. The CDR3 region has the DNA TGCGCCAGCAGCACCGGACAGGGCGGCTACGAGCAGTACTTC. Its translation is CASSTGQGGYEQYF. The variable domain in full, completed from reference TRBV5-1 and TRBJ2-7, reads KAGVTQTPRYLIKTRGQQVTLSCSPISGHRSVSWYQQTPGQGLQFLFEYFSETQRNKGNFPGRFSGRQFSNSRSEMNVSTLELGDSALYLCASSTGQGGYEQYFGPGTRLTVT.

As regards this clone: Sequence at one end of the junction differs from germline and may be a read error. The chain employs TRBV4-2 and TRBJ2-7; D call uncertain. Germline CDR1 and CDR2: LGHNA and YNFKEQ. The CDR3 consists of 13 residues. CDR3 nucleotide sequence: TGTGCCAGCAGCCAAGAATTGGGGTACGGGCAGTACTTC. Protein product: CASSQELGYGQYF.

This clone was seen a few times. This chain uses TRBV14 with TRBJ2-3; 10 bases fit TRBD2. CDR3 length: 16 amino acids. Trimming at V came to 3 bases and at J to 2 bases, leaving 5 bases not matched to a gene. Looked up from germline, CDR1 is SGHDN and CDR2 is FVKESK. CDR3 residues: CASSQPGLANTDTQYF. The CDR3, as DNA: TGTGCCAGCAGCCAGCCGGGACTAGCGAACACAGATACGCAGTATTTT.

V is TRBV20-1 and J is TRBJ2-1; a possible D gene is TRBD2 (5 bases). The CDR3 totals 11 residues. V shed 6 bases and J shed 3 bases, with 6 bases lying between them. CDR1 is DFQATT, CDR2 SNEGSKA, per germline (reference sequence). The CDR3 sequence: CSARGYNEQFF. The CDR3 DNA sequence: TGCAGTGCCCGGGGCTACAATGAGCAGTTCTTC.

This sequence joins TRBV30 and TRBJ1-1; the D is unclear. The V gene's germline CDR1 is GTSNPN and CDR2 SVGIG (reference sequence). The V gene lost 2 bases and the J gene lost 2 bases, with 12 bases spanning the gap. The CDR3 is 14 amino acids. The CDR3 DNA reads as TGTGCCTGGAGTAACCGGGGAGGAAACACTGAAGCTTTCTTT. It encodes CAWSNRGGNTEAFF.

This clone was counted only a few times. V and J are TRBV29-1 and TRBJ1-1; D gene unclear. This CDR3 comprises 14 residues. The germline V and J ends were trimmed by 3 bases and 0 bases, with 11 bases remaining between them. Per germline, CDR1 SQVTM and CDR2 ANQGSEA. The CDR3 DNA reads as TGCAGCGTTGAGGAGGGAATCATGAACACTGAAGCTTTCTTT. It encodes CSVEEGIMNTEAFF.

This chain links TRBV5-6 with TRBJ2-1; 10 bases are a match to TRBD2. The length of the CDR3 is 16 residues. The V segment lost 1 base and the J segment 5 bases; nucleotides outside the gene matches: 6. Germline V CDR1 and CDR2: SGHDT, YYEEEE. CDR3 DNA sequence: TGTGCCAGCAGCTTGAGGCTTAGCGGGGGGCACAATGAGCAGTTCTTC. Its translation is CASSLRLSGGHNEQFF.

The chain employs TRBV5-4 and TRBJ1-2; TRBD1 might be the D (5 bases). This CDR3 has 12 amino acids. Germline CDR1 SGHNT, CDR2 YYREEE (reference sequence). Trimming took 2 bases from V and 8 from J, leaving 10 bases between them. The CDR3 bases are TGTGCCAGCAGCTTTGGGGGGTTGGGCTACACCTTC. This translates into CASSFGGLGYTF. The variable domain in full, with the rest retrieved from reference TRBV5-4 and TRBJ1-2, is ETGVTQSPTHLIKTRGQQVTLRCSSQSGHNTVSWYQQALGQGPQFIFQYYREEENGRGNFPPRFSGLQFPNYSSELNVNALELDDSALYLCASSFGGLGYTFGSGTRLTVV.

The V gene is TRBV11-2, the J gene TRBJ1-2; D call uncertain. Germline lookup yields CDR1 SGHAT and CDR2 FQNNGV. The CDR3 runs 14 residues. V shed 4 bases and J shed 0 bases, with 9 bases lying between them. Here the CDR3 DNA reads TGTGCCAGCAGCTACATACAGCCTAACTATGGCTACACCTTC. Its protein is CASSYIQPNYGYTF.

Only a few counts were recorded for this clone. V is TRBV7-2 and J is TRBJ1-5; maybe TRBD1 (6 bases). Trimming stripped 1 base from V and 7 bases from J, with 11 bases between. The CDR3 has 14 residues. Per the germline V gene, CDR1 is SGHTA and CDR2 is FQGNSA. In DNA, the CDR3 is TGTGCCAGCAGCTTAGACAGGGATGGACAGCCCCAGCATTTT. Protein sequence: CASSLDRDGQPQHF.

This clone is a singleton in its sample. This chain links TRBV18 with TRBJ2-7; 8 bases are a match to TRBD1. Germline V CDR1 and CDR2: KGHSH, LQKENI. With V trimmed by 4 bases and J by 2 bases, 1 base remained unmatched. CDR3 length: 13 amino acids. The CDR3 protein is CASSQDRAYEQYF. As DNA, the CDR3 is TGTGCCAGCTCACAGGACAGGGCCTACGAGCAGTACTTC.

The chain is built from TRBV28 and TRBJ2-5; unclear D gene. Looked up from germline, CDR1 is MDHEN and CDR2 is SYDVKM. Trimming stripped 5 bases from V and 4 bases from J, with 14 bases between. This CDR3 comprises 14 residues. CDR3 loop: CASSPISFSETQYF. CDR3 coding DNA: TGTGCCAGCAGTCCAATCAGTTTTTCAGAGACCCAGTACTTC.

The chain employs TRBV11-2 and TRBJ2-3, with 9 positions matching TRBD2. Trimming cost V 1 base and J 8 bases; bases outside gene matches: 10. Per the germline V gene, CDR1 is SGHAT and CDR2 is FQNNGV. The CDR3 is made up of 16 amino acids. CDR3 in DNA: TGTGCCAGCAGCTTAGGGCCTAGCGGGGAAAGTGGTACGCAGTATTTT. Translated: CASSLGPSGESGTQYF.

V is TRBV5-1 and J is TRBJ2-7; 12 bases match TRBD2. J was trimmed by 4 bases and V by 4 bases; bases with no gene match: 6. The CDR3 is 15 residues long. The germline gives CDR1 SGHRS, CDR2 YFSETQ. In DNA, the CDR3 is TGCGCCAGCAGCGCTACCGGACTAGCGGGGTACGAGCAGTACTTC. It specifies CASSATGLAGYEQYF.

This chain's CDR3 is CASIMNHRGYYEQYF. In nucleotides, the CDR3 is TGTGCCAGCATCATGAATCACAGGGGCTACTACGAGCAGTACTTC. V gene TRBV27 combines with J gene TRBJ2-7; 7 positions agree with TRBD1. V shed 7 bases and J 3 bases; nucleotides not matched to a gene: 12. The germline V gene has CDR1 MNHEY and CDR2 SMNVEV (reference sequence). The CDR3 loop spans 15 amino acids.

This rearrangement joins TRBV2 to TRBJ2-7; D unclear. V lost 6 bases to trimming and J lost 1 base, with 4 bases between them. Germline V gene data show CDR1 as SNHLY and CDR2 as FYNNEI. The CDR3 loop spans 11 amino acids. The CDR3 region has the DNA TGTGCCAGCAGAGAGTCCTACGAGCAGTACTTC. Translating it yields CASRESYEQYF.

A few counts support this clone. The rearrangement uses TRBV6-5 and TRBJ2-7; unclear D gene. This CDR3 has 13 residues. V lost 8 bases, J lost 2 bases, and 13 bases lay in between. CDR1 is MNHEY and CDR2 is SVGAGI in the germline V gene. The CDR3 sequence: CASQNPSTYEQYF. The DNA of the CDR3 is TGTGCCAGCCAAAACCCCTCCACCTACGAGCAGTACTTC.

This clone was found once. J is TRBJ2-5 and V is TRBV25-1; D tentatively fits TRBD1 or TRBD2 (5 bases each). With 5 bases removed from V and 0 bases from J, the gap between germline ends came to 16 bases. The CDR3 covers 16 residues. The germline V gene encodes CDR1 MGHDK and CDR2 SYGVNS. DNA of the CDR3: TGTGCCAGCAGTCTTCACGGGGCAGGCGACCAAGAGACCCAGTACTTC. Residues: CASSLHGAGDQETQYF.

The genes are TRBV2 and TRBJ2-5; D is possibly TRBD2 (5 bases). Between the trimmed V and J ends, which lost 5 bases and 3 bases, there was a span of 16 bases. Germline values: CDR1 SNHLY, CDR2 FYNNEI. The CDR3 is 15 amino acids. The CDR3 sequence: CASSPNGLTKETQYF. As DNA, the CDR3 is TGTGCCAGCAGTCCCAACGGACTCACCAAAGAGACCCAGTACTTC.

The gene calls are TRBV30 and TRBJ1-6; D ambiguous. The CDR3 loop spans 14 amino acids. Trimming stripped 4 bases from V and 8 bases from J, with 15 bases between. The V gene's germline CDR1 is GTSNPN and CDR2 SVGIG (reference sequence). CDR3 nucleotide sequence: TGTGCCTGGAACGGTGCCCCTTGGGATTCACCCCTCCACTTT. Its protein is CAWNGAPWDSPLHF.

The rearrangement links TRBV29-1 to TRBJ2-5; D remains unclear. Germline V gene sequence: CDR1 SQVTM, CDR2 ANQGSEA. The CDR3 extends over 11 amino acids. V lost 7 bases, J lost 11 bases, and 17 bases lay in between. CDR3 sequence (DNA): TGCAGCGCTGACCGGATTGGCTTTCAGTACTTC. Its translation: CSADRIGFQYF.